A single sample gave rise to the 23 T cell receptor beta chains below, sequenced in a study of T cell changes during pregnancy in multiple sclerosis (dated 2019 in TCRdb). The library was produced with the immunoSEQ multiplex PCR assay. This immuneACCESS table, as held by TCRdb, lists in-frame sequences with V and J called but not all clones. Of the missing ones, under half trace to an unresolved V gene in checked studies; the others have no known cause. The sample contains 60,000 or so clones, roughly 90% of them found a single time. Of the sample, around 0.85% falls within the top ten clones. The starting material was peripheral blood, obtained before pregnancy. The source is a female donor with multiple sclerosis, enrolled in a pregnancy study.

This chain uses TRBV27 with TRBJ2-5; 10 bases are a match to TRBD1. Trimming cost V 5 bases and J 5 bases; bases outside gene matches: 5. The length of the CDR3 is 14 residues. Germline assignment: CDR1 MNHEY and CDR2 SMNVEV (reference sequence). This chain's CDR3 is CASSGTGAWETQYF. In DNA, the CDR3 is TGTGCCAGCAGTGGGACAGGGGCGTGGGAGACCCAGTACTTC.

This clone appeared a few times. This CDR3 reads CASSQYREGNEQFF. DNA of the CDR3: TGTGCCAGCAGCCAGTACAGGGAGGGGAATGAGCAGTTCTTC. The V gene is TRBV7-2, the J gene TRBJ2-1; D possibly corresponds to TRBD2 (7 bases). V was pared by 5 bases and J by 7 bases, with 15 bases between. There are 14 residues in the CDR3. The germline gives CDR1 SGHTA, CDR2 FQGNSA.

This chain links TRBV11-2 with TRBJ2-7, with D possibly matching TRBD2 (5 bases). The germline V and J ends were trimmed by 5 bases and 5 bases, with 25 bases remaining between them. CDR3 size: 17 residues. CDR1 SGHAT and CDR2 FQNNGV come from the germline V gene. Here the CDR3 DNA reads TGTGCCAGCAGCCGCCAAACGGACTCTCTTTCGGGCAACGAGCAGTACTTC. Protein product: CASSRQTDSLSGNEQYF.

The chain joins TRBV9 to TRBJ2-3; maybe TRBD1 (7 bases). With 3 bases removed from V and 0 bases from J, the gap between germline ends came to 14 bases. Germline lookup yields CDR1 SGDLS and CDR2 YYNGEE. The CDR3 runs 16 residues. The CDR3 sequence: CASSGGTASSTDTQYF. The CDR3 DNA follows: TGTGCCAGCAGCGGCGGGACAGCCTCTAGCACAGATACGCAGTATTTT.

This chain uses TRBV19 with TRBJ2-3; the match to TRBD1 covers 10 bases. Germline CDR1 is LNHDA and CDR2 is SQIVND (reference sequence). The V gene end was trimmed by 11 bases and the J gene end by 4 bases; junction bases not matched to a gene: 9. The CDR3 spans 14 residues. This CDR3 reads CAVRDRGNSDTQYF. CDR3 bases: TGTGCCGTCCGGGACAGGGGAAATTCAGATACGCAGTATTTT. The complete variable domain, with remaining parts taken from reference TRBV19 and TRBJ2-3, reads DGGITQSPKYLFRKEGQNVTLSCEQNLNHDAMYWYRQDPGQGLRLIYYSQIVNDFQKGDIAEGYSVSREKKESFPLTVTSAQKNPTAFYLCAVRDRGNSDTQYFGPGTRLTVL.

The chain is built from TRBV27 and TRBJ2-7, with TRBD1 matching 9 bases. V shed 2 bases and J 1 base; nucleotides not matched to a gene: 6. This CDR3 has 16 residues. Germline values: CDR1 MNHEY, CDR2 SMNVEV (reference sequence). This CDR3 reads CASSLTPGTGSYEQYF. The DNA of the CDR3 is TGTGCCAGCAGTTTAACTCCCGGGACAGGGTCCTACGAGCAGTACTTC.

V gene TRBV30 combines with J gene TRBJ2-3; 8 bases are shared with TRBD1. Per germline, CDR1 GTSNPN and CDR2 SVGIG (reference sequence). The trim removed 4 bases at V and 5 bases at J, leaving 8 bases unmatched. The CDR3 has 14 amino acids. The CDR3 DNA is TGTGCCTGGACCCAACCAGGGGGCCTAGATACGCAGTATTTT. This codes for CAWTQPGGLDTQYF.

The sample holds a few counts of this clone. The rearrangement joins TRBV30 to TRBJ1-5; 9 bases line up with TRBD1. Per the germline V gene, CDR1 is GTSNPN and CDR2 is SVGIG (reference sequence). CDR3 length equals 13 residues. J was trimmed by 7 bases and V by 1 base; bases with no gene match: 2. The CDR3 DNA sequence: TGTGCCTGGAGTGGGGACAGGGAGCAGCCCCAGCATTTT. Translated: CAWSGDREQPQHF.

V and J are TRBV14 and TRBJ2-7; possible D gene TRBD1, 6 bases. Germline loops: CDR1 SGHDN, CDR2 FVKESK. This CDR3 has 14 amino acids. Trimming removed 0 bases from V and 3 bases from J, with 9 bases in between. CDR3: CASSQDTDSYEQYF. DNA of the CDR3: TGTGCCAGCAGCCAAGATACGGACAGCTACGAGCAGTACTTC. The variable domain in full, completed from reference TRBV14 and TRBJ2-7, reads EAGVTQFPSHSVIEKGQTVTLRCDPISGHDNLYWYRRVMGKEIKFLLHFVKESKQDESGMPNNRFLAERTGGTYSTLKVQPAELEDSGVYFCASSQDTDSYEQYFGPGTRLTVT.

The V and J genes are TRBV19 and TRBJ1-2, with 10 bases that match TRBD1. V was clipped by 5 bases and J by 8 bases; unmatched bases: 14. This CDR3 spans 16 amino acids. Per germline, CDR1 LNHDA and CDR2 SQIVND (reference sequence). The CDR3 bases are TGTGCCAGTAGTCCACTCCGACAGGGGGCCGATAGCGGCTACACCTTC. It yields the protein CASSPLRQGADSGYTF.

Written as DNA, the CDR3 is TGCGCCAGCAGCCAAGAGTCCGGGACAGGGGGCTACGAGCAGTACTTC. Amino acids: CASSQESGTGGYEQYF. The V call is TRBV4-3, the J call TRBJ2-7; 11 nucleotides line up with TRBD1. This CDR3 has 16 residues. Germline V CDR1 and CDR2: LGHNA, YSLEER. Trimming removed 0 bases from V and 3 bases from J; junction bases left unmatched: 4.

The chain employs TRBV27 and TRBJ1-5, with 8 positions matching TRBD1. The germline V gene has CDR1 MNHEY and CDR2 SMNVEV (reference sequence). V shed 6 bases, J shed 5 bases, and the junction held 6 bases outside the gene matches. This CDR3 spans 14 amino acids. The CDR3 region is CASSPKTGDQPQHF. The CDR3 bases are TGTGCCAGCAGCCCTAAGACAGGGGATCAGCCCCAGCATTTT.

Here the CDR3 reads CASSNMGQPSTEAFF. The DNA of the CDR3 is TGTGCCAGTAGCAACATGGGACAGCCGAGCACTGAAGCTTTCTTT. V usage is TRBV19 and J usage is TRBJ1-1; TRBD1 matches 7 bases. Per the germline V gene, CDR1 is LNHDA and CDR2 is SQIVND (reference sequence). Trimming at V came to 6 bases and at J to 4 bases, leaving 11 bases not matched to a gene. This CDR3 is built from 15 residues.

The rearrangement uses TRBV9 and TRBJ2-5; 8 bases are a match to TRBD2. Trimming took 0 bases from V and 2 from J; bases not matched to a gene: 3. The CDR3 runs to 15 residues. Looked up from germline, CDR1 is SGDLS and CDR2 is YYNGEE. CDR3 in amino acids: CASSVAAGAQETQYF. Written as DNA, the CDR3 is TGTGCCAGCAGCGTAGCAGCGGGAGCACAAGAGACCCAGTACTTC.

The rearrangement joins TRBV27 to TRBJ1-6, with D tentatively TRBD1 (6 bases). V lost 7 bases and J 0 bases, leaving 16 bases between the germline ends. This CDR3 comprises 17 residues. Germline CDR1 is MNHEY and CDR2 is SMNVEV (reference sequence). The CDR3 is CASTDRTVPSYNSPLHF. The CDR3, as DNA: TGTGCCAGCACTGACAGGACAGTCCCCTCCTATAATTCACCCCTCCACTTT.

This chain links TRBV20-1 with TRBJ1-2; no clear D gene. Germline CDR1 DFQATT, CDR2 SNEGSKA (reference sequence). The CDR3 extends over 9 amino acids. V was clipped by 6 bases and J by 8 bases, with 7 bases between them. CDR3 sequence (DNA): TGCAGTGCGCCACAGGGCTACACCTTC. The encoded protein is CSAPQGYTF.

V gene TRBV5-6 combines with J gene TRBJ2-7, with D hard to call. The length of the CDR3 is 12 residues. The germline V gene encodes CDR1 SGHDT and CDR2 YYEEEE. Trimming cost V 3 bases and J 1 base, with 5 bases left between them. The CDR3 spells CASSWASYEQYF. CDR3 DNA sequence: TGTGCCAGCAGCTGGGCGTCCTACGAGCAGTACTTC.

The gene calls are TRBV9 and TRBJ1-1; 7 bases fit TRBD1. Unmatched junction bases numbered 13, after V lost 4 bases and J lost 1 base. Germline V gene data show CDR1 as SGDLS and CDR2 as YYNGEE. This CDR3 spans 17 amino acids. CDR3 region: CASSLIRQGMGNTEAFF. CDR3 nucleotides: TGTGCCAGCAGCCTCATTAGACAGGGTATGGGGAACACTGAAGCTTTCTTT.

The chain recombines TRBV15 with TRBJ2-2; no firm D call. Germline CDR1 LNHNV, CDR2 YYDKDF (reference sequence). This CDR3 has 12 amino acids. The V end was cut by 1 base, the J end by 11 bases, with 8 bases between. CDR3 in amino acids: CATSRAFGELFF. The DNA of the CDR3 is TGTGCCACCAGCAGAGCGTTCGGTGAGCTGTTTTTT.

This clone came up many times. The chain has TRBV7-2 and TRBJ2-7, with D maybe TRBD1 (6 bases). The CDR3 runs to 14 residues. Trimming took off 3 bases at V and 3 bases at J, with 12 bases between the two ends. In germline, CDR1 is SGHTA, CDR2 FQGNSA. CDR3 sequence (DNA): TGTGCCAGCAGCTTTGGGACAAGGAACTACGAGCAGTACTTC. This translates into CASSFGTRNYEQYF.

The CDR3 sequence is CASSKGEGPPYEQYF. For the CDR3, the DNA is TGTGCCAGCAGCAAAGGGGAGGGGCCGCCCTACGAGCAGTACTTC. The chain combines TRBV21-1 with TRBJ2-7; the table's D gene call, TRBD2, was not cross checked with the DNA. TRBV21-1 is a known pseudogene. This CDR3 has 15 amino acids.

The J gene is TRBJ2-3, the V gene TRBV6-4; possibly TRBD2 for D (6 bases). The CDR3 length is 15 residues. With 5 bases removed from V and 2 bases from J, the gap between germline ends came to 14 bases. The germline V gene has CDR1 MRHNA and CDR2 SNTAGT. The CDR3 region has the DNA TGTGCCAGCAGTCGGGACTCATCACTCACAGATACGCAGTATTTT. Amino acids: CASSRDSSLTDTQYF.

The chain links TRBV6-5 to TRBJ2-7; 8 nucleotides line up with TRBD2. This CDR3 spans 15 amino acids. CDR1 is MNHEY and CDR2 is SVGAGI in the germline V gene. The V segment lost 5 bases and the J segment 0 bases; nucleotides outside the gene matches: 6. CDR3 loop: CASSPGGGVSYEQYF. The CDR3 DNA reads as TGTGCCAGCAGTCCCGGGGGGGGTGTCTCCTACGAGCAGTACTTC.